This T cell receptor (beta chain) was profiled in a study of blood T cell repertoires in COVID-19. Study-level background: Samples of COVID-19 (acute and convalescent) were obtained from the United States, Italy and Spain.

Authors' analysis steps: Amplified reference gene primers provided the basis for estimating nucleated cell counts. TCRdb's table, derived via immunoSEQ multiplex PCR, lists solely in-frame clones and lacks some. V, J and clone size were drawn from that table, and D and trimming were deduced from the DNA. The data show fewer than 250,000 clones, with 88% seen just once and 2.7% held by the top ten. V was clipped by 1 base and J by 1 base, with 9 bases between them. Germline CDR1 SGDLS, CDR2 YYNGEE. This CDR3 is built from 15 residues. This clone has only one observation. The V call is TRBV9, the J call TRBJ1-3; D perhaps matches TRBD1 (5 bases). Material for sequencing was peripheral blood. The TCR was taken from a woman aged 55 to 70 with acute or convalescent COVID-19. The CDR3 spells CASSVQGGSGNTIYF. Written as DNA, the CDR3 is TGTGCCAGCAGCGTACAGGGTGGATCTGGAAACACCATATATTTT.